The clone carrying this T cell receptor beta chain was observed a handful of times. Antigen: not known. The data are from a study of cytomegalovirus exposure and HLA in healthy donors. Broader study findings: Researchers counted roughly 160 TCR beta chains as cytomegalovirus-associated. The tendency of first-cohort TCR clusters to co-occur in the roughly 120 validation repertoires was the finding of a later analysis.

The data were produced by immunoSEQ multiplex PCR, yet TCRdb's version contains in-frame clones alone and is incomplete. The sample carries about 360,000 clones, 75% to 90% recorded once. The origin of this receptor is a woman under 30 in good health and CMV-seronegative. The sequenced sample consisted of PBMCs.

CDR3 region: CASSVGTGSYNEQFF. CDR3 DNA: TGTGCCAGCAGCGTCGGGACTGGGTCCTACAATGAGCAGTTCTTC. The chain has TRBV9 and TRBJ2-1; TRBD2 might be the D (6 bases). The V gene's germline CDR1 is SGDLS and CDR2 YYNGEE. Trimming took 2 bases from V and 1 from J, leaving 10 bases between them. This CDR3 spans 15 amino acids.